The 2 T cell receptor beta chains given below trace back to one sample, sequenced in a study of CD8 T cells in ankylosing spondylitis. MiXCR, applied by TCRdb to the 5' RACE reads, yields one record per CDR3 protein. The sample lists some 290,000 distinct CDR3 sequences, around 19% occurring once. Material for sequencing was blood, either unsorted or a sorted T cell fraction (not recorded which). The receptors shown here come from a male donor with ankylosing spondylitis or in good health (not recorded which).

This clonotype has a handful of counts. CDR3 sequence reads: CASSSGTSAYYEQYV. The DNA for the CDR3 is TGTGCCAGCAGCTCCGGGACATCGGCGTACTACGAGCAGTACGTC. The J gene is TRBJ2-7, the V gene TRBV7-9, with D maybe TRBD1 (6 bases). This CDR3 has 15 residues. CDR1 and CDR2 from the germline V gene are SEHNR and FQNEAQ (reference sequence). V was clipped by 4 bases and J by 3 bases, with 16 bases between them.

This clonotype came up many times. J is TRBJ1-2 and V is TRBV5-1; a possible D gene is TRBD1 (6 bases). In germline, CDR1 is SGHRS, CDR2 YFSETQ. This CDR3 comprises 15 residues. Trimming removed 4 bases from V and 0 bases from J, with 13 bases in between. The CDR3 sequence is CASSTGQPPNYGYTF. As DNA, the CDR3 is TGCGCCAGCAGCACAGGACAGCCGCCTAACTATGGCTACACCTTC.